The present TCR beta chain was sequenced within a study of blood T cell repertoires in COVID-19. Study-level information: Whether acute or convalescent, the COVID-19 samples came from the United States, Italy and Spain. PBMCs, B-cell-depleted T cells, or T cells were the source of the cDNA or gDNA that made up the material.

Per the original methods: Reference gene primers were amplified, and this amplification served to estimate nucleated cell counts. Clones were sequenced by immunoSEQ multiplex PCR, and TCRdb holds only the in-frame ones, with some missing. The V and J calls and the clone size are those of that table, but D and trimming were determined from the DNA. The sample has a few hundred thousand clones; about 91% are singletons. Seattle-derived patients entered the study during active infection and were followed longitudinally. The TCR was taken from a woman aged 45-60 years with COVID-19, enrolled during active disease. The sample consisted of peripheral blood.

This chain's CDR3 is CASSLEIAGGNEQFF. The CDR3 DNA reads TGTGCCAGCAGCTTAGAAATAGCGGGGGGGAATGAGCAGTTCTTC. The chain employs TRBV7-8 and TRBJ2-1, with 11 nucleotides matching TRBD2. The CDR3 contains 15 residues. The V segment lost 1 base and the J segment 7 bases; nucleotides outside the gene matches: 3. The germline CDR1 and CDR2 sequences are SGHVS and FQNEAQ.